What follows describes a single T cell receptor (beta chain). The antigen is undetermined. These data are taken from a study of vaccination effects on CD4 cells after COVID-19. Assay used: immunoSEQ multiplex PCR; TCRdb lists only in-frame clones, some missing. This table holds 52,000 or so clones, roughly two thirds found once. Looked up from germline, CDR1 is SGHVS and CDR2 is FQNEAQ. This CDR3 contains 15 residues. V shed 1 base and J shed 4 bases, with 13 bases lying between them. Before any sequencing was done, the ViraFEST assay used viral peptide pools to expand antigen-specific CD4+ T cells. Subsequent to roughly 9 days of culture, CD4+ T cells were isolated. No vaccinee had earlier SARS-CoV-2 infection, and nucleocapsid antibodies were negative.

This chain uses TRBV7-8 with TRBJ1-2; tentative D call: TRBD1 (6 bases). The sample here was CD4+ T cells from PBMCs cultured with SARS-CoV-2 spike peptides, taken before COVID-19 vaccination. The clonotype was recovered from a human donor who received a COVID-19 vaccine. Here the CDR3 DNA reads TGTGCCAGCAGCTTAGTGGAGACAGGCATCTATGGCTACACCTTC. Amino acid sequence: CASSLVETGIYGYTF.